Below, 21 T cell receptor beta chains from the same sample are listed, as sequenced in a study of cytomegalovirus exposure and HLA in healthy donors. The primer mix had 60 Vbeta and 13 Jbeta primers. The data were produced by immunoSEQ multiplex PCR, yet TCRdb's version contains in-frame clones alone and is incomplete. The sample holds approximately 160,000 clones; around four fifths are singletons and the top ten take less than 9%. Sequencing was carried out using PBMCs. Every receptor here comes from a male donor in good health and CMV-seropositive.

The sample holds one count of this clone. The CDR3 DNA sequence: TGTGCCAGCAGTGAAGGAGTAAGGGGCCTATACAATGAGCAGTTCTTC. Translating it yields CASSEGVRGLYNEQFF. The chain combines TRBV2 with TRBJ2-1; possibly TRBD1 for D (5 bases). CDR1 and CDR2 from the germline V gene are SNHLY and FYNNEI. The CDR3 is 16 residues long. V gave up 1 base and J gave up 4 bases, with 14 bases separating them.

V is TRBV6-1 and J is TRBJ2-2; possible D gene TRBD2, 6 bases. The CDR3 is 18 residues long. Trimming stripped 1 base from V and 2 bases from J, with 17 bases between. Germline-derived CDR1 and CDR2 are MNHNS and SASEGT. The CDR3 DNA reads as TGTGCCAGCAGTGAAGGTTGGGCGGGGTGGATCAACACCGGGGAGCTGTTTTTT. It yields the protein CASSEGWAGWINTGELFF.

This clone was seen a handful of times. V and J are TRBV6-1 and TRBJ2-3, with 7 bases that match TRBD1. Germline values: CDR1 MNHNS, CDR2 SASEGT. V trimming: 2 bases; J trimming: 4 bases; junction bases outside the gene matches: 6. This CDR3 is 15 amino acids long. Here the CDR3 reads CASSEMTGSADTQYF. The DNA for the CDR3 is TGTGCCAGCAGTGAAATGACAGGGAGCGCAGATACGCAGTATTTT.

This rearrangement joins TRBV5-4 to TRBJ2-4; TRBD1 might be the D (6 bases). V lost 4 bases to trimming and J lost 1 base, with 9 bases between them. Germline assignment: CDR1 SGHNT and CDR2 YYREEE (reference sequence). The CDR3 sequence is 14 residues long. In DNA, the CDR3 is TGTGCCAGCAGCACCCAGGGGGCCAAAAACATTCAGTACTTC. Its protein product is CASSTQGAKNIQYF.

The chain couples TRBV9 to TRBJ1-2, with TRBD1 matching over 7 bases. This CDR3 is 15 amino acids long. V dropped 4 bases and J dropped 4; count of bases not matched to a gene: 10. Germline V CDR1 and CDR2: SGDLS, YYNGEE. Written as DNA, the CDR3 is TGTGCCAGCAGCTACCAGGGGGGCGTTGGCTATGGCTACACCTTC. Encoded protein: CASSYQGGVGYGYTF.

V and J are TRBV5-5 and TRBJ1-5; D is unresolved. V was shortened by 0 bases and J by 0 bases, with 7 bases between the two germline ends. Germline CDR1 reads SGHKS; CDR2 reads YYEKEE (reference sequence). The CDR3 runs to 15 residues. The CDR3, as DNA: TGTGCCAGCAGCTTGGACGGGGTTAGCAATCAGCCCCAGCATTTT. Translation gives CASSLDGVSNQPQHF.

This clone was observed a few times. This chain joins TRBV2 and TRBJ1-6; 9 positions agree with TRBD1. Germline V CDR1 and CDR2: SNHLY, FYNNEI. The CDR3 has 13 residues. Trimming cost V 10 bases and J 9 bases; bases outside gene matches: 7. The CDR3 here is CATNRDRVSPLHF. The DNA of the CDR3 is TGTGCCACTAACCGGGACAGGGTTTCACCCCTCCACTTT. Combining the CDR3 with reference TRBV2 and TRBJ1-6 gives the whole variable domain EPEVTQTPSHQVTQMGQEVILRCVPISNHLYFYWYRQILGQKVEFLVSFYNNEISEKSEIFDDQFSVERPDGSNFTLKIRSTKLEDSAMYFCATNRDRVSPLHFGNGTRLTVT.

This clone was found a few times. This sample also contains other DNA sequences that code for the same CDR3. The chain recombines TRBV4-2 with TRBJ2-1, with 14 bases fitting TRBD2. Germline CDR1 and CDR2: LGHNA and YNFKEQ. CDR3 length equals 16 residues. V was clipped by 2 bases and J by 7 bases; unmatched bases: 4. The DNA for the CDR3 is TGTGCCAGCAGCCAAAGCGGGACTAGCGGGGGTAATGAGCAGTTCTTC. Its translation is CASSQSGTSGGNEQFF.

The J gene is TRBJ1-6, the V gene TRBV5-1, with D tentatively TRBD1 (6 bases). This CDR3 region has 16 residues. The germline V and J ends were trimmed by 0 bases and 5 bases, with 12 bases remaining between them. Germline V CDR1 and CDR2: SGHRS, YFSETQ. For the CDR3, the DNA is TGCGCCAGCAGCTTGGGTTCAGGGGCCAATAATTCACCCCTCCACTTT. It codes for CASSLGSGANNSPLHF.

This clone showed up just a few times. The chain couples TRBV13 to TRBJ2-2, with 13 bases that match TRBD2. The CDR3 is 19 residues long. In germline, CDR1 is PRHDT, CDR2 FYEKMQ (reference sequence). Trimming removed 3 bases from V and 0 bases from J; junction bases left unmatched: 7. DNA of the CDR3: TGTGCCAGCAGCTTTCATCCGGGACTAGCGGGGCCGAACACCGGGGAGCTGTTTTTT. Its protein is CASSFHPGLAGPNTGELFF.

As DNA, the CDR3 is TGTGCCAGCCGGCGAGGGTTCGAGGGTAATTCACCCCTCCACTTT. Its translation: CASRRGFEGNSPLHF. The chain recombines TRBV6-5 with TRBJ1-6; the D is unclear. Germline assignment: CDR1 MNHEY and CDR2 SVGAGI. The length of the CDR3 is 15 residues. V gave up 8 bases and J gave up 6 bases, with 17 bases separating them.

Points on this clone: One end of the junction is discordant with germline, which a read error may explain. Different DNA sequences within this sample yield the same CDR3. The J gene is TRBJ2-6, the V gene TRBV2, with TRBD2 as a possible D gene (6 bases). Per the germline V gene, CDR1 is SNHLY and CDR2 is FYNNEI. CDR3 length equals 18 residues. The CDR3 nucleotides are TGTGCCAGCAGCCAACATGGGACGGAGGGGTCTGGGGCCAACGTCCTAACTTTC. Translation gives CASSQHGTEGSGANVLTF.

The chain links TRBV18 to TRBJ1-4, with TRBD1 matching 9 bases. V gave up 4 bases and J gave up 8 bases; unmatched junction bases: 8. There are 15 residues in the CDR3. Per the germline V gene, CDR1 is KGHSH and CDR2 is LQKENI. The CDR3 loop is CASSLTPGTGEKLFF. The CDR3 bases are TGTGCCAGCTCACTCACCCCTGGGACAGGGGAAAAACTGTTTTTT.

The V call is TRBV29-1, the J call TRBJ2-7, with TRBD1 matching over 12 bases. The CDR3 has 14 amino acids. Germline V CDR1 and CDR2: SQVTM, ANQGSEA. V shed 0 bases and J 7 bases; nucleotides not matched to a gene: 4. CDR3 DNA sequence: TGCAGCGTTGAAGAGGGACAGGGGGCGCTTGAGCAGTACTTC. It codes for CSVEEGQGALEQYF.

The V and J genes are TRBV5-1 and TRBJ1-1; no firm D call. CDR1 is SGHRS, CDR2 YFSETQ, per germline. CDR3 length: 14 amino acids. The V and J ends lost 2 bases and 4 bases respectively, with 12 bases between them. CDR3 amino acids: CASSFREGGTEAFF. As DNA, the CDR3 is TGCGCCAGCAGCTTTAGGGAGGGCGGCACTGAAGCTTTCTTT.

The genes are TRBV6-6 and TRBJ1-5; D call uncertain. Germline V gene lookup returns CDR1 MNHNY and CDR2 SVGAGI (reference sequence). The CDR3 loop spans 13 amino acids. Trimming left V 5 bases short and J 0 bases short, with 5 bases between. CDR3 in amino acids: CASSPVSNQPQHF. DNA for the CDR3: TGTGCCAGCAGTCCTGTTAGCAATCAGCCCCAGCATTTT.

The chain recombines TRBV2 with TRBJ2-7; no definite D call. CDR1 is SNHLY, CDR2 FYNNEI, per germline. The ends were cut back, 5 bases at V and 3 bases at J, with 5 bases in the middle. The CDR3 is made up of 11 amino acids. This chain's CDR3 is CASSQVYEQYF. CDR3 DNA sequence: TGTGCCAGCAGTCAGGTCTACGAGCAGTACTTC.

CDR3 sequence reads: CASSFNRVNTEAFF. As DNA, the CDR3 is TGTGCCAGCAGCTTCAACAGGGTGAACACTGAAGCTTTCTTT. The V and J genes are TRBV5-4 and TRBJ1-1; tentative D call: TRBD1 (6 bases). The CDR3 extends over 14 amino acids. V was cut by 2 bases and J by 0 bases, with 8 bases left in between. Germline V gene sequence: CDR1 SGHNT, CDR2 YYREEE (reference sequence).

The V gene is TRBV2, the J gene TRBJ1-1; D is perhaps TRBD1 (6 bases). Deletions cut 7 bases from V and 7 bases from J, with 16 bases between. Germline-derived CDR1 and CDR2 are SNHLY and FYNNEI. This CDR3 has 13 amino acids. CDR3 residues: CASKRGPNGEAFF. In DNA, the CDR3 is TGTGCCAGCAAGCGGGGGCCGAACGGTGAAGCTTTCTTT. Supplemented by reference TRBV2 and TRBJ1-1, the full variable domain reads EPEVTQTPSHQVTQMGQEVILRCVPISNHLYFYWYRQILGQKVEFLVSFYNNEISEKSEIFDDQFSVERPDGSNFTLKIRSTKLEDSAMYFCASKRGPNGEAFFGQGTRLTVV.

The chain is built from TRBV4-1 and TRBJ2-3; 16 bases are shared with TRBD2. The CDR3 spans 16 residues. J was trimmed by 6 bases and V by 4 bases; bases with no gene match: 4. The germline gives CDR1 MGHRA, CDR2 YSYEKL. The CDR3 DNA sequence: TGCGCCAGCAGCCCACCGGGACTAGCGGGGGGGGATACGCAGTATTTT. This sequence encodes CASSPPGLAGGDTQYF.

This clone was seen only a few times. CDR3 sequence reads: CASSRGTGMTEAFF. The CDR3 nucleotides read TGTGCCAGCAGCCGAGGGACAGGGATGACTGAAGCTTTCTTT. V usage is TRBV13 and J usage is TRBJ1-1, with 9 bases aligning to TRBD1. The ends lost 5 bases at V and 5 bases at J; junction bases unmatched: 6. CDR3 length: 14 amino acids. Per germline, CDR1 PRHDT and CDR2 FYEKMQ (reference sequence).